This TCR beta chain was captured in a study of blood T cell repertoires in COVID-19. Sequenced by immunoSEQ multiplex PCR; TCRdb stores in-frame clones only, minus some. The table includes 45,000 to 65,000 clones, roughly 90% detected once. The CDR3 totals 16 residues. CDR1 SGHVS and CDR2 FQNEAQ come from the germline V gene. Worth noting for this clone: One end of the junction fails to match germline, which may point to a read error.

This chain joins TRBV7-8 and TRBJ2-5; tentatively, D is TRBD1 (6 bases). The receptor comes from a human donor in a cohort sampled during active COVID-19. Specimen: peripheral blood. The CDR3, as DNA: TGTGCCAGCAGCGTAGCACCCCTGCCTAGGGGGGAGACCCAGTACTTC. Translation: CASSVAPLPRGETQYF. Filled out from reference TRBV7-8 and TRBJ2-5, the complete variable domain reads GAGVSQSPRYKVAKRGQDVALRCDPISGHVSLFWYQQALGQGPEFLTYFQNEAQLDKSGLPSDRFFAERPEGSVSTLKIQRTQQEDSAVYLCASSVAPLPRGETQYFGPGTRLLVL.